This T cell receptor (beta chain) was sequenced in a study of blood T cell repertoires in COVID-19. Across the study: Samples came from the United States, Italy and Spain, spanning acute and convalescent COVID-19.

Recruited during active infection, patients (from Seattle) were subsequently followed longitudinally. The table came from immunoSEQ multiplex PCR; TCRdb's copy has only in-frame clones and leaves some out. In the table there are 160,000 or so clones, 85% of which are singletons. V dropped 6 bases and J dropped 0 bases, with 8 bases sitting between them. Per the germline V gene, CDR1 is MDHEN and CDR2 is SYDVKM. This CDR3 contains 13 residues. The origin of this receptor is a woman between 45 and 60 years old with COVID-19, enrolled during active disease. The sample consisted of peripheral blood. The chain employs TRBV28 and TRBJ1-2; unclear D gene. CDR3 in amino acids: CASRTGANYGYTF. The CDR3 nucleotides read TGTGCCAGCAGGACCGGAGCTAACTATGGCTACACCTTC.